This T cell receptor (beta chain) was profiled in a study of cytomegalovirus exposure and HLA in healthy donors. Study context: T cells numbering around 190 million yielded approximately 100 million unique TCR beta sequences in an earlier analysis. Study-level results: Later analysis identified 16,951 TCR beta sequences associated with HLA alleles, using a false discovery rate threshold of 0.05. Reportedly, a later analysis found an Asian-associated ancestry cluster had fewer N-insertions than the approximately 700-donor mean.

For this clone: Its specificity is unknown.

A multiplex PCR was run with 60 Vbeta primers and 13 Jbeta primers. The repertoire was sequenced with immunoSEQ multiplex PCR; TCRdb's copy has only in-frame clones and lacks some. Here the sample table reports 75,000 to 85,000 clones. This receptor was obtained from a man younger than 30 in good health and CMV-seropositive. The sample taken for sequencing was PBMCs.

The CDR3 is CASSEGTGGAGELFF. DNA of the CDR3: TGTGCCAGCAGTGAAGGGACAGGGGGCGCCGGGGAGCTGTTTTTT. The J gene is TRBJ2-2, the V gene TRBV6-1; 11 nucleotides agree with TRBD1. Germline CDR1 MNHNS, CDR2 SASEGT. The CDR3 runs to 15 residues. Trimming at V came to 1 base and at J to 6 bases, leaving 1 base not matched to a gene.